These 21 T cell receptor beta chains were all obtained from the same sample, sequenced in a study of blood T cell repertoires in COVID-19. Repertoires were generated with immunoSEQ multiplex PCR, while TCRdb's copy carries only in-frame clones and drops some. The data hold just over 350,000 clones, with approximately 86% observed a single time. Material: peripheral blood. All receptors derive from a woman aged 55 to 70 with COVID-19, enrolled during active disease.

The chain combines TRBV11-2 with TRBJ2-1; 12 bases are shared with TRBD2. This CDR3 contains 19 residues. The junction had 17 bases not matched to a gene; V was cut back by 4 bases and J by 7 bases. The germline V gene encodes CDR1 SGHAT and CDR2 FQNNGV. The CDR3 sequence: CASSSFVLAGGRQGNEQFF. CDR3 DNA: TGTGCCAGCAGCTCTTTCGTTCTAGCGGGGGGGCGCCAAGGGAATGAGCAGTTCTTC.

V usage is TRBV7-2 and J usage is TRBJ2-1, with 10 bases fitting TRBD2. Germline V gene sequence: CDR1 SGHTA, CDR2 FQGNSA. V lost 5 bases to trimming and J lost 2 bases; unmatched junction nucleotides: 9. CDR3 length: 17 residues. The chain's CDR3 is CASSTRLAGLPYNEQFF. The DNA for the CDR3 is TGTGCCAGCAGCACTCGACTAGCGGGTCTACCCTACAATGAGCAGTTCTTC. The whole variable domain, remainder taken from reference TRBV7-2 and TRBJ2-1, is GAGVSQSPSNKVTEKGKDVELRCDPISGHTALYWYRQSLGQGLEFLIYFQGNSAPDKSGLPSDRFSAERTGGSVSTLTIQRTQQEDSAVYLCASSTRLAGLPYNEQFFGPGTRLTVL.

Notes on this clone: Other DNA sequences within the sample encode an identical CDR3. V is TRBV19 and J is TRBJ1-2; 7 nucleotides line up with TRBD1. V dropped 6 bases and J dropped 2; count of bases not matched to a gene: 3. The germline gives CDR1 LNHDA, CDR2 SQIVND (reference sequence). The CDR3 totals 13 residues. CDR3 residues: CASSRTGNYGYTF. In nucleotides, the CDR3 is TGTGCCAGTAGCCGGACAGGAAACTATGGCTACACCTTC.

This chain joins TRBV29-1 and TRBJ2-7; D is unclear. V lost 4 bases and J 1 base, leaving 11 bases between the germline ends. The length of the CDR3 is 13 residues. CDR1 and CDR2 (germline): SQVTM, ANQGSEA. CDR3 protein: CSVVQSGSYEQYF. In DNA form, the CDR3 reads TGCAGCGTTGTACAGTCCGGTTCCTACGAGCAGTACTTC.

This rearrangement joins TRBV2 to TRBJ1-3; D gene uncertain. Germline CDR1 SNHLY, CDR2 FYNNEI. The CDR3 has 17 amino acids. Trimming left V 6 bases short and J 0 bases short, with 18 bases between. CDR3 sequence reads: CASRDKLILHSGNTIYF. Here the CDR3 DNA reads TGTGCCAGCAGAGATAAACTTATACTTCACTCTGGAAACACCATATATTTT.

As to this clone: At one of its ends the junction is not consistent with the germline gene, which may arise from a read error. The chain links TRBV11-2 to TRBJ2-4, with 9 bases matching TRBD1. Germline CDR1 reads SGHAT; CDR2 reads FQNNGV. CDR3 length: 12 amino acids. This chain's CDR3 is CASSQGQGLADF. The CDR3 DNA reads TGTGCCAGCAGCCAGGGACAGGGTTTGGCCGACTTC.

The rearrangement uses TRBV19 and TRBJ1-2, with TRBD1 matching over 9 bases. There are 13 residues in the CDR3. Germline lookup yields CDR1 LNHDA and CDR2 SQIVND (reference sequence). V shed 6 bases and J 6 bases; nucleotides not matched to a gene: 5. In nucleotides, the CDR3 is TGTGCCAGTAGACCTACAGGGGGCGATGGCTACACCTTC. Amino acid sequence: CASRPTGGDGYTF. Variable domain in full (rest from reference TRBV19 and TRBJ1-2): DGGITQSPKYLFRKEGQNVTLSCEQNLNHDAMYWYRQDPGQGLRLIYYSQIVNDFQKGDIAEGYSVSREKKESFPLTVTSAQKNPTAFYLCASRPTGGDGYTFGSGTRLTVV.

The chain links TRBV30 to TRBJ2-7; 8 nucleotides align to TRBD1. The germline gives CDR1 GTSNPN, CDR2 SVGIG (reference sequence). V lost 4 bases to trimming and J lost 7 bases; unmatched junction nucleotides: 12. CDR3 length: 14 residues. The CDR3 bases are TGTGCCTGGACCGCCGGCAGGGGGCATTGGGAGCAGTACTTC. Translated: CAWTAGRGHWEQYF.

The V gene is TRBV19, the J gene TRBJ2-2, with 9 nucleotides matching TRBD2. The CDR3 covers 17 residues. V lost 6 bases and J lost 4; bases outside the gene matches: 12. Germline CDR1 LNHDA, CDR2 SQIVND (reference sequence). The CDR3 region is CASRTLARGGFTGELFF. In nucleotides, the CDR3 is TGTGCCAGTAGGACACTAGCGCGGGGGGGCTTCACCGGGGAGCTGTTTTTT. The full variable domain, with the rest looked up from reference TRBV19 and TRBJ2-2, is DGGITQSPKYLFRKEGQNVTLSCEQNLNHDAMYWYRQDPGQGLRLIYYSQIVNDFQKGDIAEGYSVSREKKESFPLTVTSAQKNPTAFYLCASRTLARGGFTGELFFGEGSRLTVL.

The table lists this clone with a count of one. The V call is TRBV5-1, the J call TRBJ1-2; TRBD1 agrees at 12 bases. The ends lost 8 bases at V and 8 bases at J; junction bases unmatched: 7. The CDR3 has 13 residues. The V gene's germline CDR1 is SGHRS and CDR2 YFSETQ. The CDR3 sequence: CASRDRGQDGYTF. The DNA for the CDR3 is TGCGCCAGTCGGGACAGGGGGCAGGACGGCTACACCTTC.

The rearrangement links TRBV6-6 to TRBJ1-1, with 9 bases matching TRBD1. The CDR3 spans 14 residues. Looked up from germline, CDR1 is MNHNY and CDR2 is SVGAGI (reference sequence). The J segment lost 3 bases and the V segment lost 5 bases, leaving 4 bases of the junction unmatched. In nucleotides, the CDR3 is TGTGCCAGCAGTATACAGGGGGCGGACACTGAAGCTTTCTTT. It yields the protein CASSIQGADTEAFF.

In its sample, this clone was seen once. The chain uses TRBV10-2 and TRBJ1-5; maybe TRBD1 (5 bases). V dropped 9 bases and J dropped 3 bases, with 12 bases sitting between them. Germline CDR1 reads WSHSY; CDR2 reads SAAADI. The CDR3 extends over 13 amino acids. In DNA form, the CDR3 reads TGCGCCAGTCGCGACAGAAACAATCAGCCCCAGCATTTT. Translated: CASRDRNNQPQHF.

The CDR3 nucleotides are TGTGCCAGCAGCTTCTTCGGCAGGGAAGTCGGCTATGGCTACACCTTC. This gives the protein CASSFFGREVGYGYTF. The V call is TRBV7-3, the J call TRBJ1-2; TRBD1 might be the D (5 bases). Germline lookup yields CDR1 SGHTA and CDR2 FQGTGA. The CDR3 length is 16 residues. The V and J ends lost 3 bases and 4 bases respectively, with 18 bases between them.

V is TRBV2 and J is TRBJ1-1, with a tentative D call TRBD1 (6 bases). V was pared by 6 bases and J by 0 bases, with 17 bases between. The CDR3 length is 16 residues. CDR1 is SNHLY, CDR2 FYNNEI, per germline. Written as DNA, the CDR3 is TGTGCCAGCAGGCTAACTGAGGGGGATTTGAACACTGAAGCTTTCTTT. Translating gives CASRLTEGDLNTEAFF.

The V gene is TRBV7-3, the J gene TRBJ1-1, with 9 positions matching TRBD1. The CDR3 is 15 residues long. Germline V gives CDR1 SGHTA, CDR2 FQGTGA. With V trimmed by 5 bases and J by 5 bases, 9 bases remained unmatched. For the CDR3, the DNA is TGTGCCAGCAGCCCCCGAACAGGGGGCCGGACTGAAGCTTTCTTT. It encodes CASSPRTGGRTEAFF.

This chain links TRBV7-3 with TRBJ1-1, with TRBD1 as a possible D gene (5 bases). The CDR3 has 14 amino acids. Trimming took off 1 base at V and 4 bases at J, with 10 bases between the two ends. From germline, CDR1 is SGHTA and CDR2 FQGTGA. The CDR3 DNA sequence: TGTGCCAGCAGCTTAAGTTCGGGGGGCACTGAAGCTTTCTTT. This translates into CASSLSSGGTEAFF.

This chain links TRBV6-2 or TRBV6-3 with TRBJ2-1; 8 bases align to TRBD1. This CDR3 is 14 amino acids long. With 0 bases clipped from V and 7 bases from J, the junction kept 2 bases outside the gene matches. CDR1 MNHEY and CDR2 SVGEGT come from the germline V gene. CDR3: CASSYSTGANEQFF. The CDR3 nucleotides are TGTGCCAGCAGTTACTCGACAGGGGCAAATGAGCAGTTCTTC.

Comments on this clone: At the DNA level, this CDR3 is encoded by other sequences in the same sample as well. The chain recombines TRBV6-1 with TRBJ1-2; 7 bases are a match to TRBD1. The V and J ends lost 2 bases and 8 bases, in that order; junction bases with no gene match: 5. The germline V gene encodes CDR1 MNHNS and CDR2 SASEGT. CDR3 length equals 13 residues. DNA of the CDR3: TGTGCCAGCAGTGAAAGACAGGGCGGAGGCTACACCTTC. This translates into CASSERQGGGYTF.

The chain couples TRBV9 to TRBJ1-2; 9 nucleotides align to TRBD1. CDR1 and CDR2 (germline): SGDLS, YYNGEE. Trimming removed 0 bases from V and 7 bases from J; junction bases left unmatched: 1. This CDR3 comprises 13 residues. CDR3 residues: CASSVDRGRGYTF. The CDR3 DNA reads TGTGCCAGCAGCGTAGACAGGGGGCGTGGCTACACCTTC.

The gene calls are TRBV30 and TRBJ1-5; D gene uncertain. The CDR3 contains 13 residues. Germline CDR1 is GTSNPN and CDR2 is SVGIG (reference sequence). Trimming shortened V by 3 bases and J by 0 bases, and 6 bases separated the two germline ends. Written as DNA, the CDR3 is TGTGCCTGGAGGAGTGATAGCAATCAGCCCCAGCATTTT. Encoded protein: CAWRSDSNQPQHF.

The V and J genes are TRBV30 and TRBJ1-2; TRBD1 matches 10 bases. Germline V gives CDR1 GTSNPN, CDR2 SVGIG (reference sequence). This CDR3 has 14 amino acids. J gave up 7 bases and V 3 bases, and 8 bases lay outside the gene matches. CDR3: CAWRDRTGGFGYTF. The CDR3 region has the DNA TGTGCCTGGAGAGATCGGACAGGGGGGTTTGGCTACACCTTC.